This T cell receptor (beta chain) derives from a study of blood T cells in healthy people across ages. Primed by a sample-barcoded 5' primer and a J-beta primer mix, a second PCR proceeded for 7 to 11 cycles. Each TCR beta cDNA got a 12-nucleotide random molecular identifier. Each CDR3 protein gets one entry after TCRdb re-called the 5' RACE reads with MiXCR. There are about 730,000 distinct CDR3 sequences in the sample; around 40% occur only once, and 20% to 25% lies in the top ten. Germline values: CDR1 MNHNY, CDR2 SVGAGI (reference sequence). This CDR3 region has 16 residues. V lost 5 bases and J 7 bases, leaving 18 bases between the germline ends. Roughly 10 milliliters of peripheral blood were drawn from each donor. Study-wide findings and caveats: It was found that TCR beta diversity correlated strongly with the percentage of naive T cells. Comparison with aged donors showed that long-lived donors had more naive CD4+ cells and higher diversity.

Comment on this clonotype: What it binds is not known.

Sequencing input: blood. The chain employs TRBV6-6 and TRBJ1-6; D unclear. The sequence was collected from a woman aged 60 to 75 in good health. The CDR3 sequence is CASSVSRATSNSPLHF. CDR3 in DNA: TGTGCCAGCAGTGTCTCCCGGGCCACGAGCAATTCACCCCTCCACTTT.